The sequence of this T cell receptor (beta chain) was determined in a study of T cell changes during pregnancy in multiple sclerosis. The CDR3 loop spans 14 amino acids. V gave up 7 bases and J gave up 3 bases; unmatched junction bases: 9. Germline V gene data show CDR1 as MNHNS and CDR2 as SASEGT. The method was immunoSEQ multiplex PCR; TCRdb's version includes in-frame clones alone and lacks a portion of them. The top ten clones hold roughly 7.4% of a sample with roughly 29,000 clones, roughly 91% of them seen once. This receptor was taken from a female donor with multiple sclerosis, enrolled in a pregnancy study. The chain carries TRBV6-1 and TRBJ2-7, with 7 bases fitting TRBD1. Here the sequenced sample was CD8+ T cells from peripheral blood mononuclear cells, taken before pregnancy. The CDR3 coding sequence is TGTGCCAGCAAACCTCGCTGGGACAGCTACGAGCAGTACTTC. It is translated as CASKPRWDSYEQYF.